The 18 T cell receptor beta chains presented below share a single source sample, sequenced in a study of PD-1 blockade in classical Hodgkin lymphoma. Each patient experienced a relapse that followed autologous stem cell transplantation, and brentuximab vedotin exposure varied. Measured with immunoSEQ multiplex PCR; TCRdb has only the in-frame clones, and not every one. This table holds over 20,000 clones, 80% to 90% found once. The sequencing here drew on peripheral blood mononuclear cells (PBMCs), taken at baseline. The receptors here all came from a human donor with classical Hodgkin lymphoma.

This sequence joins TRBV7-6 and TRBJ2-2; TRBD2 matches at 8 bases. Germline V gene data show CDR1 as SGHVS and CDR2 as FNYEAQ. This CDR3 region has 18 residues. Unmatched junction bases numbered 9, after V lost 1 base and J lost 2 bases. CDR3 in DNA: TGTGCCAGCAGCTTAGAGTCCACGGGGGGGTTAAACACCGGGGAGCTGTTTTTT. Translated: CASSLESTGGLNTGELFF.

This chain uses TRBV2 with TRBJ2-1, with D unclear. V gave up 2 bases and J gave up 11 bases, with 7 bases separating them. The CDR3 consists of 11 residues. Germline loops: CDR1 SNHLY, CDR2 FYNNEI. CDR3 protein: CASSETLKQFF. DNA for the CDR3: TGTGCCAGCAGTGAAACCCTTAAGCAGTTCTTC.

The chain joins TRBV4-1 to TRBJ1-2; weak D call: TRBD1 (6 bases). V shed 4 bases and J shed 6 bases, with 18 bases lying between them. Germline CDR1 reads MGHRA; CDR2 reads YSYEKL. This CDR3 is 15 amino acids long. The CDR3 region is CASSLSEQGKDGYTF. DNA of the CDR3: TGCGCCAGCAGCCTATCGGAACAGGGCAAGGATGGCTACACCTTC.

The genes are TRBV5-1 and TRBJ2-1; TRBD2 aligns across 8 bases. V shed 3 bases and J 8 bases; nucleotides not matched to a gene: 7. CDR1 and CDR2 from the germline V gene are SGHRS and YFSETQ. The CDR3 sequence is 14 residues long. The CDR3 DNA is TGCGCCAGCAGCTCCGCAGCGGGGGTAGATGAGCAGTTCTTC. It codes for CASSSAAGVDEQFF.

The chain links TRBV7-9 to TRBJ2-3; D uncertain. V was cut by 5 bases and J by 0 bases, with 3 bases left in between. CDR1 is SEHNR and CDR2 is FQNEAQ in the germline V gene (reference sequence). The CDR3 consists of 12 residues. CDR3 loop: CASSRSTDTQYF. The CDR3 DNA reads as TGTGCCAGCAGCCGAAGCACAGATACGCAGTATTTT.

Here the CDR3 DNA reads TGCGCCAGCAGCTTGTTCGGGTACCAAGAGACCCAGTACTTC. It specifies CASSLFGYQETQYF. The V call is TRBV5-1, the J call TRBJ2-5, with D unresolved. V was trimmed by 1 base and J by 0 bases, leaving 7 bases between them. The CDR3 totals 14 residues. The germline gives CDR1 SGHRS, CDR2 YFSETQ.

The CDR3 DNA reads as TGTGCCAGCAGCTTGCCAGGGACGAACACTGAAGCTTTCTTT. It is translated as CASSLPGTNTEAFF. The chain joins TRBV5-6 to TRBJ1-1, with D tentatively TRBD1 (5 bases). V lost 1 base and J lost 1, with 8 bases in between. CDR1 is SGHDT, CDR2 YYEEEE, per germline. The CDR3 runs 14 residues.

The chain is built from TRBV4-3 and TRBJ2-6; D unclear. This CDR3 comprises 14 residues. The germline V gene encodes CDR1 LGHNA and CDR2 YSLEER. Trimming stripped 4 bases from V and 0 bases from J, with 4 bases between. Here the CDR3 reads CASSLYSGANVLTF. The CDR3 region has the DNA TGCGCCAGCAGCCTCTACTCTGGGGCCAACGTCCTGACTTTC.

The CDR3 DNA reads TGTGCCAGCAGCCTCTGGAGCAGCGGTGGCCAAGAGACCCAGTACTTC. Translating it yields CASSLWSSGGQETQYF. The rearrangement uses TRBV4-2 and TRBJ2-5; the D gene is possibly TRBD2 (5 bases). Trimming shortened V by 4 bases and J by 1 base, and 16 bases separated the two germline ends. The CDR3 contains 16 residues. Germline loops: CDR1 LGHNA, CDR2 YNFKEQ.

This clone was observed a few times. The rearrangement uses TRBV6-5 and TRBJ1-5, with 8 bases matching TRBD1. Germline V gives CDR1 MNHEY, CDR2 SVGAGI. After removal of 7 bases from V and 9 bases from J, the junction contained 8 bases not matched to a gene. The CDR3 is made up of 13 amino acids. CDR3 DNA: TGTGCCAGCAAAGACAGGGGAAGGGGGCCCCAGCATTTT. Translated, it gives CASKDRGRGPQHF.

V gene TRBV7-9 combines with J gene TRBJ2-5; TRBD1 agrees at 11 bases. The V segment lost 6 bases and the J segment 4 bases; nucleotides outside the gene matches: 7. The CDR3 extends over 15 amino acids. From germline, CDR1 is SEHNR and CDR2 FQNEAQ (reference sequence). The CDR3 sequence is CASRPRDRGGETQYF. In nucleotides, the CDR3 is TGTGCCAGCAGGCCTCGGGACAGGGGGGGAGAGACCCAGTACTTC.

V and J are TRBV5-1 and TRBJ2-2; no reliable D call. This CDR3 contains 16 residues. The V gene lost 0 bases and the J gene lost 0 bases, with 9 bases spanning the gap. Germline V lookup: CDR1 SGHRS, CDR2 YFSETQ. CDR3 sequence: CASSLDGYPNTGELFF. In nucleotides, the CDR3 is TGCGCCAGCAGCTTGGATGGCTACCCGAACACCGGGGAGCTGTTTTTT.

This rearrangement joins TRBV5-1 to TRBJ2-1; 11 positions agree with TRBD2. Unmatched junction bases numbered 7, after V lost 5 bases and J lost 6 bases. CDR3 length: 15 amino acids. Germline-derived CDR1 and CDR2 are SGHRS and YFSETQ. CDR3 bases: TGCGCCAGCAGGGGCTCTAGCGGGGGGAGCAATGAGCAGTTCTTC. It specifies CASRGSSGGSNEQFF.

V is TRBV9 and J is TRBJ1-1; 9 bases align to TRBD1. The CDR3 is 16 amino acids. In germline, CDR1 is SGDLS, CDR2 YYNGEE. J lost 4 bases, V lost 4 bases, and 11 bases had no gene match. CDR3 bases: TGTGCCAGCAGCCAAAAGTCCGGGACAGGGTCCACTGAAGCTTTCTTT. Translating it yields CASSQKSGTGSTEAFF.

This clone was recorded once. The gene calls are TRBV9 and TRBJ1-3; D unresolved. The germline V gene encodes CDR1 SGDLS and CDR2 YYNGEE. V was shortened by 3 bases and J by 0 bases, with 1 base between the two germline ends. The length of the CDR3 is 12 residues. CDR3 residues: CASSDSGNTIYF. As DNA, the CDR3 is TGTGCCAGCAGCGACTCTGGAAACACCATATATTTT.

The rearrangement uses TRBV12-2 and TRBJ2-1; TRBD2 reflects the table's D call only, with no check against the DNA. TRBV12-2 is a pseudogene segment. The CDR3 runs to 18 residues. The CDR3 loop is CASRLARGGLSSYNEQFF. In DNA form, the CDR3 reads TGTGCAAGTCGCTTAGCGCGCGGGGGTCTGAGCTCCTACAATGAGCAGTTCTTC.

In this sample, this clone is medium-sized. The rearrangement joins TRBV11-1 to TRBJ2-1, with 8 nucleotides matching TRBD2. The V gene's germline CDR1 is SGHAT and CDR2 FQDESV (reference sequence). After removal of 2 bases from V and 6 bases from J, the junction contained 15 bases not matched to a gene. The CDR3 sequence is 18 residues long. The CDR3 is CASSLKGAGDPFGNEQFF. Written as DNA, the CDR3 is TGTGCCAGCAGCTTAAAAGGAGCGGGGGACCCTTTTGGCAATGAGCAGTTCTTC. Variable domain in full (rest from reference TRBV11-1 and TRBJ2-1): EAEVAQSPRYKITEKSQAVAFWCDPISGHATLYWYRQILGQGPELLVQFQDESVVDDSQLPKDRFSAERLKGVDSTLKIQPAELGDSAMYLCASSLKGAGDPFGNEQFFGPGTRLTVL.

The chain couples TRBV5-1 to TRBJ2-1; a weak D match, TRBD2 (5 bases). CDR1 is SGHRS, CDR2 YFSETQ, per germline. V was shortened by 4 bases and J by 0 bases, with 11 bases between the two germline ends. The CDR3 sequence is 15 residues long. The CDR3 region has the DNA TGCGCCAGCAGCCTAACGGGGAGCTCCTACAATGAGCAGTTCTTC. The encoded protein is CASSLTGSSYNEQFF.